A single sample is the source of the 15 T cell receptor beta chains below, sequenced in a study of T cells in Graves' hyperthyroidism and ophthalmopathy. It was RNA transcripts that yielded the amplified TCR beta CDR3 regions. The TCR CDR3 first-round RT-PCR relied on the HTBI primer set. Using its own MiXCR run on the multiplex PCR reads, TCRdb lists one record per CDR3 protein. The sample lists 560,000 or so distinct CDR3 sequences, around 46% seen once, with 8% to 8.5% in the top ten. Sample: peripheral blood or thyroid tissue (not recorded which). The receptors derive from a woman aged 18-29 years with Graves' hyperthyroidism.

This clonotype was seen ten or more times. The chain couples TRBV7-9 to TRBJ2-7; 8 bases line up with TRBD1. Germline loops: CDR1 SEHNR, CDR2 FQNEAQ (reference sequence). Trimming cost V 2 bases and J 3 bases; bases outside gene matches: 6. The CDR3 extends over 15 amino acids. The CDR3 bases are TGTGCCAGCAGCTTATTGGCAGGGGGCAACTACGAGCAGTACTTC. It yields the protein CASSLLAGGNYEQYF.

The DNA of the CDR3 is TGCAGTGCGGGGACTAGCGGGACTCCCCCCCACGAGCAGTACTTC. It encodes CSAGTSGTPPHEQYF. The chain uses TRBV20-1 and TRBJ2-7; TRBD2 matches 13 bases. With V trimmed by 6 bases and J by 5 bases, 10 bases remained unmatched. CDR3 size: 15 residues. Germline V gene lookup returns CDR1 DFQATT and CDR2 SNEGSKA (reference sequence).

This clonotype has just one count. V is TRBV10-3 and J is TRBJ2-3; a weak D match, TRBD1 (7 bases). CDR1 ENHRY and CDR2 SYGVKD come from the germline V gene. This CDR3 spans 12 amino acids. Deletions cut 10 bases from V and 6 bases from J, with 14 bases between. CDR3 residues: CASRGDSDTQYF. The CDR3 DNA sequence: TGTGCCAGCAGGGGGGACAGTGATACGCAGTATTTT.

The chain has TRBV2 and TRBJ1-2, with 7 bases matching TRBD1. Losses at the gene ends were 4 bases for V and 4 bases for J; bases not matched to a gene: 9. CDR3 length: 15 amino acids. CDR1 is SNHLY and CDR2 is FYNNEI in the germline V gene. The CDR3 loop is CASSGPDRQGYGYTF. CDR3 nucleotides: TGTGCCAGCAGTGGACCGGACAGACAGGGCTATGGCTACACCTTC.

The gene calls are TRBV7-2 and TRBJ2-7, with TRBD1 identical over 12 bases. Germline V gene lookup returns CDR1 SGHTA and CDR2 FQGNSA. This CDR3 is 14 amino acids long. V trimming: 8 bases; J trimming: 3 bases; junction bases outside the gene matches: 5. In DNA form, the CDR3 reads TGTGCCAGCCGGGACAGGGGGCGCGTCTACGAGCAGTACTTC. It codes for CASRDRGRVYEQYF.

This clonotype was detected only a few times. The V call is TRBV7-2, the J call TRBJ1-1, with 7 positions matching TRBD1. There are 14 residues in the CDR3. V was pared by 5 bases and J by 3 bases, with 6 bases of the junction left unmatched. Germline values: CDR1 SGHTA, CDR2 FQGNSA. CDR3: CASSPRQGYTEAFF. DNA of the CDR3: TGTGCCAGCAGCCCCAGACAGGGTTACACTGAAGCTTTCTTT.

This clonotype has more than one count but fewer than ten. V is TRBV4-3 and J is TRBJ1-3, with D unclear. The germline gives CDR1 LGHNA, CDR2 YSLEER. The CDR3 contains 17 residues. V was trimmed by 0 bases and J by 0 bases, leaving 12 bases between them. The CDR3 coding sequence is TGCGCCAGCAGCCAAGATAGATCTGAGACCTCTGGAAACACCATATATTTT. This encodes CASSQDRSETSGNTIYF.

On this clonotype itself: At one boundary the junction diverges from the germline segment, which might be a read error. Here the CDR3 DNA reads TGTGCCAGCAGTGCTAGCGGACCGAACACCGGGGAGCTGTTTTTT. Protein sequence: CASSASGPNTGELFF. The rearrangement uses TRBV5-1 and TRBJ2-2; 7 bases line up with TRBD2. Germline CDR1 reads SGHRS; CDR2 reads YFSETQ. There are 15 residues in the CDR3.

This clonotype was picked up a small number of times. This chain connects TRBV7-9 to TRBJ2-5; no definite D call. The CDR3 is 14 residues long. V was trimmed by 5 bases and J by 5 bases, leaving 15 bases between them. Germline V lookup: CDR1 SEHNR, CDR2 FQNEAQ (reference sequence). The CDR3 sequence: CASSPHKGWETQYF. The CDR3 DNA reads TGTGCCAGCAGCCCCCATAAGGGTTGGGAGACCCAGTACTTC.

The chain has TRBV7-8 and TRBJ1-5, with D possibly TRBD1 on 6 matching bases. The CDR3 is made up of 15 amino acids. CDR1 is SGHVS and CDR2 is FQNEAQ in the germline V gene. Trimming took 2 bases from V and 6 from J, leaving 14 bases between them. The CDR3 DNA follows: TGTGCCAGCAGCTTATACGTCGGGGGCGTTCAGCCCCAGCATTTT. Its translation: CASSLYVGGVQPQHF.

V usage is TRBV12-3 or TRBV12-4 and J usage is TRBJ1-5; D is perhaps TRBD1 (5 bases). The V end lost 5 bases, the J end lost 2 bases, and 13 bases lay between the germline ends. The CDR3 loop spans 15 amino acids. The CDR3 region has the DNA TGTGCCAGCAGTCCCGGGCCACAGGGCAATCAGCCCCAGCATTTT. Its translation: CASSPGPQGNQPQHF.

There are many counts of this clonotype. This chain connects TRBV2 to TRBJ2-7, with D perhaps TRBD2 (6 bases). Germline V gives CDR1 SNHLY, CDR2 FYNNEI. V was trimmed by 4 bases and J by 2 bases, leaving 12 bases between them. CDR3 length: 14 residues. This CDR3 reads CASSVKRVAYEQYF. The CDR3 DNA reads TGTGCCAGCAGTGTGAAGCGGGTGGCCTACGAGCAGTACTTC.

The CDR3 nucleotides are TGTGCCACCGCGGACAGGGGGCGCCCCTATGGCTACACCTTC. Translated, it gives CATADRGRPYGYTF. The chain is built from TRBV7-2 and TRBJ1-2, with TRBD1 matching 11 bases. Trimming removed 10 bases from V and 4 bases from J; junction bases left unmatched: 8. The CDR3 length is 14 residues. Germline assignment: CDR1 SGHTA and CDR2 FQGNSA.

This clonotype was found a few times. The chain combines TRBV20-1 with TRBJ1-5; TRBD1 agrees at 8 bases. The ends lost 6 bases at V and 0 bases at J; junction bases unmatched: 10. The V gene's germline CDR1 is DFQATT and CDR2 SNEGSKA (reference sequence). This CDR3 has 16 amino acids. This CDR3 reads CSALDREGYSNQPQHF. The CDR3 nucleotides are TGCAGTGCCCTGGACAGGGAGGGGTATAGCAATCAGCCCCAGCATTTT.

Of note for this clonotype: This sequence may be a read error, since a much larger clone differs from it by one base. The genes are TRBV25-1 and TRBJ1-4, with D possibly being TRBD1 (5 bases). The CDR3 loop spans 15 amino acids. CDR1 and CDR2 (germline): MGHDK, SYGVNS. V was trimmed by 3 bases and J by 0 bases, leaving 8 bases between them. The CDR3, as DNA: TGTGCCAGCAGTGATGGGGGGACAACTAATGAAAAACTGTTTTTT. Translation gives CASSDGGTTNEKLFF.